Shown below are 22 T cell receptor beta chains from a single sample sequenced in a study of graft-versus-host responses after intestinal transplantation. Labeling with CFSE marked about 200,000 responder cells, which were plated with about 200,000 irradiated, violet-dye-labeled stimulator cells. Produced via immunoSEQ multiplex PCR; TCRdb's table is partial and in-frame only. There are around 21,000 clones in the sample; around 47% occur only once, and under 1.5% lies in the top ten. This specimen was alloreactive CD8+ T cells from a mixed lymphocyte reaction culture, taken before transplantation. The subset is: CFSE-low proliferating T cells sorted from roughly 6-day pre-transplant mixed lymphocyte reaction (GvH or HvG direction). Every receptor here comes from a human patient who was an organ donor for intestinal transplantation.

V gene TRBV25-1 combines with J gene TRBJ2-5; D is ambiguous. This CDR3 is built from 10 residues. Between the trimmed V and J ends, which lost 11 bases and 5 bases, there was a span of 9 bases. Germline V CDR1 and CDR2: MGHDK, SYGVNS. The CDR3 region is CAPFGETQYF. CDR3 sequence (DNA): TGTGCCCCCTTTGGGGAGACCCAGTACTTC.

The chain is built from TRBV6-5 and TRBJ2-4; D remains ambiguous. The V gene's germline CDR1 is MNHEY and CDR2 SVGAGI. Trimming stripped 5 bases from V and 0 bases from J, with 5 bases between. The CDR3 runs 13 residues. CDR3 sequence reads: CASSALAKNIQYF. The CDR3 bases are TGTGCCAGCAGTGCTTTAGCCAAAAACATTCAGTACTTC.

This chain connects TRBV5-6 to TRBJ2-3; TRBD1 might be the D (5 bases). The CDR3 runs 18 residues. V was trimmed by 4 bases and J by 6 bases, leaving 27 bases between them. Germline loops: CDR1 SGHDT, CDR2 YYEEEE. The CDR3 loop reads CASSPMTSGNFLTDTQYF. The CDR3 bases are TGTGCCAGCAGCCCCATGACTTCAGGGAATTTTCTCACCGATACGCAGTATTTT.

The chain joins TRBV7-6 to TRBJ1-3, with D possibly matching TRBD1 (5 bases). The germline V gene encodes CDR1 SGHVS and CDR2 FNYEAQ. V lost 5 bases and J lost 0, with 11 bases in between. The CDR3 runs 15 residues. DNA of the CDR3: TGTGCCAGCAGCATACAGGCGAACTCTGGAAACACCATATATTTT. The encoded protein is CASSIQANSGNTIYF.

This sequence joins TRBV6-1 and TRBJ2-7; D is possibly TRBD1 (5 bases). From germline, CDR1 is MNHNS and CDR2 SASEGT. V lost 6 bases and J 4 bases, leaving 16 bases between the germline ends. This CDR3 has 14 residues. The CDR3 bases are TGTGCCAGCAGGGGGCTCCCGACACCGTACGAGCAGTACTTC. Its protein product is CASRGLPTPYEQYF.

This clone was counted between two and nine times. The chain joins TRBV5-4 to TRBJ2-7; no clear D. Germline lookup yields CDR1 SGHNT and CDR2 YYREEE (reference sequence). This CDR3 has 12 residues. Trimming pared 0 bases from V and 7 bases from J, leaving 8 bases between. CDR3 protein: CASSLGPGEQYF. CDR3 nucleotides: TGTGCCAGCAGCTTGGGCCCCGGGGAGCAGTACTTC.

This clone is medium-sized (0.01 to 0.1%) by share. The chain has TRBV29-1 and TRBJ2-7; D might be TRBD2 (6 bases). V gave up 3 bases and J gave up 6 bases, with 9 bases separating them. The CDR3 extends over 11 amino acids. Germline V CDR1 and CDR2: SQVTM, ANQGSEA. The CDR3 loop reads CSVDSGAEQYF. In DNA form, the CDR3 reads TGCAGCGTTGATTCGGGAGCCGAGCAGTACTTC.

In its sample, this clone was seen a few times. The chain carries TRBV4-3 and TRBJ2-7, with D unclear. The CDR3 is 13 amino acids. Trimming took 1 base from V and 5 from J, leaving 9 bases between them. Germline V lookup: CDR1 LGHNA, CDR2 YSLEER. The CDR3 nucleotides read TGCGCCAGCAGCCAAGTACGGCCCGACGAGCAGTACTTC. Protein sequence: CASSQVRPDEQYF.

The CDR3 loop reads CASSPTSQGAYEQYF. CDR3 nucleotide sequence: TGTGCCAGCAGCCCCACCTCCCAGGGGGCCTACGAGCAGTACTTC. The V and J genes are TRBV11-2 and TRBJ2-7; 7 nucleotides match TRBD1. The CDR3 runs 15 residues. Trimming cost V 5 bases and J 2 bases; bases outside gene matches: 9. Germline CDR1 SGHAT, CDR2 FQNNGV.

This clone has just a few counts. The rearrangement uses TRBV4-2 and TRBJ2-7; D not resolved. Per germline, CDR1 LGHNA and CDR2 YNFKEQ. Deletions cut 1 base from V and 0 bases from J, with 10 bases between. CDR3 length: 15 residues. The CDR3, as DNA: TGTGCCAGCAGCCAAGTTTTTGGTCGCTCCTACGAGCAGTACTTC. Protein sequence: CASSQVFGRSYEQYF.

J is TRBJ2-1 and V is TRBV29-1; 8 bases are a match to TRBD1. V lost 3 bases to trimming and J lost 3 bases; unmatched junction nucleotides: 16. This CDR3 comprises 18 residues. CDR1 is SQVTM and CDR2 is ANQGSEA in the germline V gene. CDR3 in DNA: TGCAGCGTTGAGATTACGACAGGGGTCACGCTTAGCTACAATGAGCAGTTCTTC. This encodes CSVEITTGVTLSYNEQFF.

V and J are TRBV13 and TRBJ2-5; D is perhaps TRBD2 (5 bases). V lost 5 bases and J 5 bases, leaving 18 bases between the germline ends. From germline, CDR1 is PRHDT and CDR2 FYEKMQ (reference sequence). The CDR3 sequence is 15 residues long. The CDR3 DNA is TGTGCCAGCAGCGTCGGACTTTTCGGGCGGGAGACCCAGTACTTC. Translating gives CASSVGLFGRETQYF.

This chain joins TRBV21-1 and TRBJ2-7; the DNA was not compared with TRBD2, the D call given in the table. TRBV21-1 is a pseudogene locus. This CDR3 has 16 amino acids. CDR3 DNA: TGTGCCAGCAGCAAAGTAACGGTACGGGATACCCGGGGGCAGTACTTC. Its protein is CASSKVTVRDTRGQYF.

This clone was observed a handful of times. The chain has TRBV27 and TRBJ2-3; D gene unclear. Germline CDR1 and CDR2: MNHEY and SMNVEV (reference sequence). The CDR3 loop spans 14 amino acids. V was pared by 0 bases and J by 3 bases, with 7 bases between. Written as DNA, the CDR3 is TGTGCCAGCAGTTTATCACCTCTGACAGATACGCAGTATTTT. As protein: CASSLSPLTDTQYF.

Of note for this clone: The identical CDR3 is also encoded by other nucleotide sequences in the sample. The rearrangement uses TRBV6-5 and TRBJ1-1, with a tentative D call TRBD1 (6 bases). The CDR3 spans 12 residues. The V gene's germline CDR1 is MNHEY and CDR2 SVGAGI. Trimming shortened V by 6 bases and J by 4 bases, and 9 bases separated the two germline ends. CDR3 in amino acids: CASSWTVTEAFF. CDR3 sequence (DNA): TGTGCCAGCAGCTGGACAGTCACTGAAGCTTTCTTT.

This chain joins TRBV4-1 and TRBJ2-1; D call uncertain. Germline assignment: CDR1 MGHRA and CDR2 YSYEKL. Trimming took 4 bases from V and 9 from J, leaving 19 bases between them. The CDR3 has 15 amino acids. CDR3 DNA: TGCGCCAGCAGCCCCCGCGGTGTCTCGCCCACTGAGCAGTTCTTC. Translating it yields CASSPRGVSPTEQFF.

This chain joins TRBV7-8 and TRBJ2-1; D assignment may be TRBD1 or TRBD2 (5 bases each). The ends were cut back, 3 bases at V and 7 bases at J, with 13 bases in the middle. Germline CDR1 is SGHVS and CDR2 is FQNEAQ. The CDR3 loop spans 14 amino acids. CDR3 nucleotides: TGTGCCAGCAGCTTCCGGGACCGAATGAATGAGCAGTTCTTC. Its protein product is CASSFRDRMNEQFF. The full variable domain, with the rest looked up from reference TRBV7-8 and TRBJ2-1, is GAGVSQSPRYKVAKRGQDVALRCDPISGHVSLFWYQQALGQGPEFLTYFQNEAQLDKSGLPSDRFFAERPEGSVSTLKIQRTQQEDSAVYLCASSFRDRMNEQFFGPGTRLTVL.

This clone was detected only a few times. The chain couples TRBV7-2 to TRBJ2-1; 13 positions match TRBD2. The junction had 0 bases not matched to a gene; V was cut back by 4 bases and J by 0 bases. Germline CDR1 is SGHTA and CDR2 is FQGNSA. The CDR3 runs 16 residues. The CDR3 nucleotides are TGTGCCAGCAGCTGGACTAGCGGGGGCTCCTACAATGAGCAGTTCTTC. Translating gives CASSWTSGGSYNEQFF.

Only a few counts were recorded for this clone. Other DNA sequences in this sample translate to the same CDR3. The chain employs TRBV6-5 and TRBJ2-2, with D unresolved. The CDR3 runs 12 residues. The germline CDR1 and CDR2 sequences are MNHEY and SVGAGI. With 2 bases removed from V and 5 bases from J, the gap between germline ends came to 3 bases. CDR3 sequence: CASSYGTGELFF. The CDR3 DNA reads as TGTGCCAGCAGTTACGGGACCGGGGAGCTGTTTTTT.

This clone was counted once. This rearrangement joins TRBV12-5 to TRBJ1-1, with D tentatively TRBD1 (5 bases). CDR1 and CDR2 from the germline V gene are LGHNT and FRNRAP. The CDR3 has 13 amino acids. Trimming left V 1 base short and J 7 bases short, with 10 bases between. The CDR3 region is CASGLGGFGEAFF. CDR3 sequence (DNA): TGTGCTAGTGGTTTGGGGGGGTTTGGTGAAGCTTTCTTT. The full variable domain, in which reference TRBV12-5 and TRBJ1-1 provide the parts outside the CDR3, is DARVTQTPRHKVTEMGQEVTMRCQPILGHNTVFWYRQTMMQGLELLAYFRNRAPLDDSGMPKDRFSAEMPDATLATLKIQPSEPRDSAVYFCASGLGGFGEAFFGQGTRLTVV.

CDR3 loop: CASSHLWHATYEQYF. CDR3 nucleotides: TGTGCCAGCAGTCACTTGTGGCATGCTACCTACGAGCAGTACTTC. The chain recombines TRBV6-5 with TRBJ2-7; no clear D. CDR1 MNHEY and CDR2 SVGAGI come from the germline V gene. CDR3 size: 15 residues. The V end lost 5 bases, the J end lost 2 bases, and 16 bases lay between the germline ends.

This clone has a single count. This chain uses TRBV10-3 with TRBJ2-5; D is ambiguous. This CDR3 spans 15 amino acids. V was trimmed by 3 bases and J by 4 bases, leaving 15 bases between them. Germline lookup yields CDR1 ENHRY and CDR2 SYGVKD. The CDR3, as DNA: TGTGCCATCAGTGATAGGGCCACCCTGGGAGAGACCCAGTACTTC. Translating it yields CAISDRATLGETQYF.